This T cell receptor (beta chain) was retrieved from a study of vaccination and CD4 T cells after COVID-19. Study summary: Stimuli were overlapping spike peptide pools of SARS-CoV-2 and three common cold coronaviruses (HCoV-NL63, HCoV-OC43, HCoV-229E). Control cultures were given a CEFX pool, an HIV-1 Nef pool, or no peptide.

The assay that was used to sequence DNA from cultured CD4+ T cells was the Oncomine TCR Beta short-read assay. TCRdb called the PCR reads again in MiXCR, with one record for every CDR3 protein. The table has over 10,000 distinct CDR3 sequences, about 72% seen once. Broader study findings: The study examined relatively few convalescent patients and included no early post-infection timepoints.

CDR1 and CDR2 (germline): MNHEY, SMNVEV (reference sequence). Trimming removed 6 bases from V and 4 bases from J; junction bases left unmatched: 11. CDR3 length: 16 residues. Treatment specified: approximately nine-day PBMC culture with coronavirus spike peptide pools or control peptides (ViraFEST assay). Before TCRs were sequenced, ViraFEST expanded antigen-specific T cells with peptide pools. This clonotype is judged medium-sized (0.01 to 0.1%). Its target is not known. The sample consisted of CD4+ T cells from blood, cultured in vitro. J is TRBJ2-7 and V is TRBV27; TRBD1 matches 11 bases. The sequence was collected from a human donor who had recovered from COVID-19. The CDR3 loop reads CASSVPRGQGGYEQYF. The CDR3 nucleotides are TGTGCCAGCAGCGTCCCGAGGGGACAGGGGGGTTACGAGCAGTACTTC.